Each of the 21 T cell receptor beta chains below was sequenced from the same sample in a study of cytomegalovirus exposure and HLA in healthy donors. PCR primers comprised 60 Vbeta and 13 Jbeta primers. Produced via immunoSEQ multiplex PCR; TCRdb's table is partial and in-frame only. Its table lists under 120,000 clones. Input material: PBMCs. The receptors originated from a man in his fifties in good health and CMV-seronegative.

Note on this clone: The junction differs from germline at one of its ends, possibly a read error. V is TRBV4-3 and J is TRBJ2-4, with TRBD2 identical over 7 bases. The CDR3 is 14 residues long. The V gene's germline CDR1 is LGHNA and CDR2 YSLEER. The CDR3 spells CASGQDSGGHIQYF. The CDR3 nucleotides read TGCGCCAGCGGCCAAGATTCGGGAGGACACATTCAGTACTTC.

The V call is TRBV30, the J call TRBJ1-1; D not certain. The ends were cut back, 3 bases at V and 1 base at J, with 9 bases in the middle. Germline-derived CDR1 and CDR2 are GTSNPN and SVGIG (reference sequence). This CDR3 contains 13 residues. CDR3 amino acids: CAWRHGGNTEAFF. In nucleotides, the CDR3 is TGTGCCTGGAGGCATGGCGGGAACACTGAAGCTTTCTTT. Combining the CDR3 with reference TRBV30 and TRBJ1-1 gives the whole variable domain SQTIHQWPATLVQPVGSPLSLECTVEGTSNPNLYWYRQAAGRGLQLLFYSVGIGQISSEVPQNLSASRPQDRQFILSSKKLLLSDSGFYLCAWRHGGNTEAFFGQGTRLTVV.

This chain links TRBV5-1 with TRBJ1-6; 10 nucleotides align to TRBD1. The CDR3 runs to 14 residues. V gave up 5 bases and J gave up 11 bases; unmatched junction bases: 7. The germline CDR1 and CDR2 sequences are SGHRS and YFSETQ. CDR3 DNA: TGCGCCAGCAGGCCGGACAGGGGGGGGACACCCCTCCACTTT. It translates to CASRPDRGGTPLHF.

The genes are TRBV6-5 and TRBJ1-1; 8 positions agree with TRBD1. The V gene end was trimmed by 6 bases and the J gene end by 5 bases; junction bases not matched to a gene: 5. Germline lookup yields CDR1 MNHEY and CDR2 SVGAGI. The CDR3 has 13 amino acids. CDR3 nucleotide sequence: TGTGCCAGCAGGAGGACAGGGATGACTGAAGCTTTCTTT. It translates to CASRRTGMTEAFF.

This chain uses TRBV7-4 with TRBJ2-5, with 10 nucleotides matching TRBD2. V was clipped by 6 bases and J by 5 bases; unmatched bases: 12. This CDR3 is built from 16 residues. The V gene's germline CDR1 is SGHVT and CDR2 SQSDAQ. This chain's CDR3 is CASSGETSGFWETQYF. As DNA, the CDR3 is TGTGCCAGCAGTGGGGAGACTAGCGGGTTCTGGGAGACCCAGTACTTC.

The chain has TRBV5-6 and TRBJ1-6; no firm D call. The CDR3 is 16 amino acids. Germline CDR1 SGHDT, CDR2 YYEEEE. V was clipped by 4 bases and J by 7 bases, with 18 bases between them. As DNA, the CDR3 is TGTGCCAGCAGCGCAATAATACGGACTGAGAATTCACCCCTCCACTTT. Translation gives CASSAIIRTENSPLHF.

This rearrangement joins TRBV7-2 to TRBJ2-7; 10 bases fit TRBD2. This CDR3 region has 14 residues. Germline V gene data show CDR1 as SGHTA and CDR2 as FQGNSA. The V and J ends lost 3 bases and 5 bases, in that order; junction bases with no gene match: 4. CDR3 sequence reads: CASSFGTSVNEQYF. CDR3 sequence (DNA): TGTGCCAGCAGCTTCGGGACTAGCGTCAACGAGCAGTACTTC.

This chain uses TRBV5-1 with TRBJ1-1; TRBD1 aligns across 7 bases. Germline assignment: CDR1 SGHRS and CDR2 YFSETQ. The J segment lost 1 base and the V segment lost 2 bases, leaving 11 bases of the junction unmatched. The CDR3 runs 17 residues. CDR3: CASSFNPTGQWNTEAFF. The CDR3 DNA reads as TGCGCCAGCAGCTTTAACCCAACGGGACAGTGGAACACTGAAGCTTTCTTT. Supplemented by reference TRBV5-1 and TRBJ1-1, the full variable domain reads KAGVTQTPRYLIKTRGQQVTLSCSPISGHRSVSWYQQTPGQGLQFLFEYFSETQRNKGNFPGRFSGRQFSNSRSEMNVSTLELGDSALYLCASSFNPTGQWNTEAFFGQGTRLTVV.

V and J are TRBV27 and TRBJ1-3, with a possible D match to TRBD1 (5 bases). Germline CDR1 MNHEY, CDR2 SMNVEV (reference sequence). This CDR3 region has 13 residues. V was clipped by 7 bases and J by 2 bases, with 9 bases between them. CDR3 nucleotides: TGTGCCAGCATGGGGCTTCCTGGAAACACCATATATTTT. It translates to CASMGLPGNTIYF.

As DNA, the CDR3 is TGCGCCAGCAGCCAAGATGTCAACAGAATCTATGGCTACACCTTC. Translation: CASSQDVNRIYGYTF. This chain uses TRBV4-3 with TRBJ1-2; the D is unclear. The V gene lost 0 bases and the J gene lost 4 bases, with 12 bases spanning the gap. Germline CDR1 and CDR2: LGHNA and YSLEER. CDR3 length equals 15 residues.

The chain recombines TRBV6-1 with TRBJ1-3, with 7 positions matching TRBD1. Trimming cost V 10 bases and J 2 bases; bases outside gene matches: 8. The CDR3 runs 14 residues. The germline gives CDR1 MNHNS, CDR2 SASEGT. The CDR3 DNA sequence: TGTGCCACAGAACAGGGGTCCCCTGGAAACACCATATATTTT. This translates into CATEQGSPGNTIYF.

This chain uses TRBV11-3 with TRBJ2-7; D is perhaps TRBD1 (5 bases). The CDR3 has 16 amino acids. V lost 1 base to trimming and J lost 3 bases, with 16 bases between them. Germline lookup yields CDR1 SGHNT and CDR2 YENEEA. CDR3 in DNA: TGTGCCAGCAGCTTAGGGCAGGGAACTCGAGGCTACGAGCAGTACTTC. Translated, it gives CASSLGQGTRGYEQYF.

The chain's CDR3 is CASSSPSSTDTQYF. The CDR3 region has the DNA TGCGCCAGCAGCTCTCCGTCCTCGACAGATACGCAGTATTTT. The chain combines TRBV5-1 with TRBJ2-3; D is undetermined. CDR3 length: 14 amino acids. V was shortened by 3 bases and J by 3 bases, with 11 bases between the two germline ends. The germline gives CDR1 SGHRS, CDR2 YFSETQ.

This chain links TRBV7-2 with TRBJ1-1; TRBD1 aligns across 9 bases. Germline values: CDR1 SGHTA, CDR2 FQGNSA. The CDR3 length is 16 residues. V was clipped by 5 bases and J by 5 bases; unmatched bases: 12. CDR3 amino acids: CASSVIAGQGFTEAFF. The DNA of the CDR3 is TGTGCCAGCAGCGTGATTGCGGGACAGGGTTTTACTGAAGCTTTCTTT.

The V call is TRBV5-1, the J call TRBJ2-5; possible D gene TRBD1, 6 bases. Trimming removed 3 bases at V and 1 base at J, with 10 bases between. The CDR3 length is 14 residues. The germline V gene has CDR1 SGHRS and CDR2 YFSETQ. The chain's CDR3 is CASSSLGGQETQYF. CDR3 bases: TGCGCCAGCAGCTCCCTAGGGGGCCAAGAGACCCAGTACTTC. The full variable domain, completed using reference TRBV5-1 and TRBJ2-5, is KAGVTQTPRYLIKTRGQQVTLSCSPISGHRSVSWYQQTPGQGLQFLFEYFSETQRNKGNFPGRFSGRQFSNSRSEMNVSTLELGDSALYLCASSSLGGQETQYFGPGTRLLVL.

The genes are TRBV4-3 and TRBJ2-5; 8 bases match TRBD1. This CDR3 comprises 17 residues. V lost 0 bases to trimming and J lost 3 bases; unmatched junction nucleotides: 9. Germline values: CDR1 LGHNA, CDR2 YSLEER. The CDR3 DNA reads TGCGCCAGCAGCCAAGATGGGGAAACAGGGGGAAAAGAGACCCAGTACTTC. Its protein product is CASSQDGETGGKETQYF.

V usage is TRBV5-1 and J usage is TRBJ1-1; no clear D gene. CDR1 is SGHRS, CDR2 YFSETQ, per germline. The CDR3 sequence is 17 residues long. The V and J ends lost 0 bases and 4 bases respectively, with 19 bases between them. The CDR3 loop reads CASSLDRPVGIGTEAFF. CDR3 coding DNA: TGCGCCAGCAGCTTGGATCGACCCGTCGGGATCGGCACTGAAGCTTTCTTT.

The rearrangement links TRBV4-1 to TRBJ2-3; 12 positions match TRBD2. Germline loops: CDR1 MGHRA, CDR2 YSYEKL. V shed 3 bases, J shed 2 bases, and the junction held 6 bases outside the gene matches. This CDR3 region has 17 residues. The CDR3 reads CASSHPGLAGNTDTQYF. The CDR3 bases are TGCGCCAGCAGCCACCCGGGACTAGCGGGTAACACAGATACGCAGTATTTT.

The V call is TRBV5-6, the J call TRBJ1-2; possible D gene TRBD1, 6 bases. With 0 bases removed from V and 12 bases from J, the gap between germline ends came to 9 bases. Germline V gene sequence: CDR1 SGHDT, CDR2 YYEEEE. The CDR3 has 11 residues. The DNA of the CDR3 is TGTGCCAGCAGCTTGGTTGGGGGCCACACCTTC. It is translated as CASSLVGGHTF.

The chain joins TRBV6-5 to TRBJ2-7; 9 bases agree with TRBD1. Per germline, CDR1 MNHEY and CDR2 SVGAGI. The length of the CDR3 is 15 residues. V dropped 5 bases and J dropped 2; count of bases not matched to a gene: 7. The CDR3 loop reads CASSPRTGEAYEQYF. The CDR3, as DNA: TGTGCCAGCAGTCCCCGGACAGGGGAGGCCTACGAGCAGTACTTC.

This chain links TRBV6-5 with TRBJ1-5; the D is unclear. The length of the CDR3 is 14 residues. The ends were cut back, 6 bases at V and 7 bases at J, with 16 bases in the middle. Germline lookup yields CDR1 MNHEY and CDR2 SVGAGI. The CDR3 is CASRRLEVWQPQHF. CDR3 bases: TGTGCCAGCAGGCGTTTAGAGGTCTGGCAGCCCCAGCATTTT.